This entry describes one TCR beta chain. There are 15 residues in the CDR3. Germline CDR1 SGHDT, CDR2 YYEEEE. This sample is drawn from a study of cytomegalovirus exposure and HLA in healthy donors. With 60 Vbeta and 13 Jbeta primers, the PCR was carried out. The method was immunoSEQ multiplex PCR; TCRdb's version includes in-frame clones alone and lacks a portion of them. This sample's clone table lists 200,000 to 250,000 clones. The sequencing input was PBMCs. This chain links TRBV5-6 with TRBJ2-5; 12 positions agree with TRBD2. The J call is doubtful: the DNA matches TRBJ2-7 better. The clonotype comes from a girl aged 2-10 years in good health and CMV-seropositive. The DNA of the CDR3 is TGTGCCACTGAGACTAGCGGGAGTCTTTTTCGCGAGCAGTACTTC. As protein: CATETSGSLFREQYF.